This TCR beta chain was retrieved from a study of PD-1 blockade in classical Hodgkin lymphoma. This clone was picked up many times. Relapse was seen in all patients after autologous stem cell transplantation, and brentuximab vedotin exposure was variable. This table comes from immunoSEQ multiplex PCR, and its TCRdb copy is limited to in-frame clones, with some not included. The table lists some 41,000 clones, about 79% of them singletons. CDR1 is LNHDA, CDR2 SQIVND, per germline (reference sequence). The length of the CDR3 is 15 residues. V was clipped by 4 bases and J by 1 base, with 11 bases between them.

The sample consisted of peripheral blood mononuclear cells (PBMCs), taken at baseline. This TCR came from a human donor with classical Hodgkin lymphoma. The rearrangement uses TRBV19 and TRBJ1-5, with D tentatively TRBD1 (6 bases). CDR3 sequence (DNA): TGTGCCAGTAGTAGGCCAGGGGAAAGCAATCAGCCCCAGCATTTT. Protein: CASSRPGESNQPQHF.